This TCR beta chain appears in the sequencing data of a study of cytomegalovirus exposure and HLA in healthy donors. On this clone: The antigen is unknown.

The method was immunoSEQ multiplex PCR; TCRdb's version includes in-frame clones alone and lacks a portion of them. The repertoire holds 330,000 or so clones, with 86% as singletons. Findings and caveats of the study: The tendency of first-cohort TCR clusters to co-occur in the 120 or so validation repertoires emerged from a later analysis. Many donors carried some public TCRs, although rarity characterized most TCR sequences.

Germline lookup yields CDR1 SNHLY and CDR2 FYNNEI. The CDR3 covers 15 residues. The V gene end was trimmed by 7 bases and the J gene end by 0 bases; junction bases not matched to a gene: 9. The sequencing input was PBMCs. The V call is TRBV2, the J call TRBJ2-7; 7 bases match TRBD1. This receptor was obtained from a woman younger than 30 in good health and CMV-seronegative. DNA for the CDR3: TGTGCCAGCAAGGCGTCGACAGGGTCCTCCTACGAGCAGTACTTC. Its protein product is CASKASTGSSYEQYF.